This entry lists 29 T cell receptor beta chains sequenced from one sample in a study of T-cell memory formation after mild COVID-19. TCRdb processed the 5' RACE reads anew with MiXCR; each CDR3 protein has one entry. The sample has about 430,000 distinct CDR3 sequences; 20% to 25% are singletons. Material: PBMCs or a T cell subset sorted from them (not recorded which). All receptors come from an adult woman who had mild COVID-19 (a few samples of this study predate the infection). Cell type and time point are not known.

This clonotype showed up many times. CDR3 in DNA: TGCTTAAATATCGGGCCGGGACAGGAAATGAACACTGAAGCTTTCTTT. This sequence encodes CLNIGPGQEMNTEAFF. This chain connects TRBV20-1 to TRBJ1-1, with TRBD1 matching over 8 bases. The CDR3 is made up of 16 amino acids. Germline V gene data show CDR1 as DFQATT and CDR2 as SNEGSKA (reference sequence).

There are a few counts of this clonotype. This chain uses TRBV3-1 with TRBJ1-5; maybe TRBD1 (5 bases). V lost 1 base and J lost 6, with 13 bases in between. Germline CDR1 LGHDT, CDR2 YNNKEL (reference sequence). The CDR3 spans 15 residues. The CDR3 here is CASSQGGTSGQPQHF. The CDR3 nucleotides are TGTGCCAGCAGCCAAGGGGGGACCTCAGGTCAGCCCCAGCATTTT.

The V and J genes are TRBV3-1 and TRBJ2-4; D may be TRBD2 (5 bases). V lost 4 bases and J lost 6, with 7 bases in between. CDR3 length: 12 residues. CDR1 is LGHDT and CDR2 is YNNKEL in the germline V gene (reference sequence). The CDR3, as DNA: TGTGCCAGCAGCCGGGGAGTAAACATTCAGTACTTC. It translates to CASSRGVNIQYF.

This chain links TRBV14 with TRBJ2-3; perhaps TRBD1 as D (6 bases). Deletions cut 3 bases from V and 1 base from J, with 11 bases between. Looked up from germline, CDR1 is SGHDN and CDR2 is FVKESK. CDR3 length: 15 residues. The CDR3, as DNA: TGTGCCAGCAGCCATTGGGGACAAGGCACAGATACGCAGTATTTT. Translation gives CASSHWGQGTDTQYF.

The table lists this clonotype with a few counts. The CDR3 DNA reads TGCAGTGCTAGACCAACCGGGACGCCGGGCACCGGGGAGCTGTTTTTT. Amino acid sequence: CSARPTGTPGTGELFF. The chain employs TRBV20-1 and TRBJ2-2; D may match TRBD1 or TRBD2 (5 bases each). Germline V lookup: CDR1 DFQATT, CDR2 SNEGSKA (reference sequence). V gave up 2 bases and J gave up 4 bases, with 17 bases separating them. The CDR3 has 16 amino acids.

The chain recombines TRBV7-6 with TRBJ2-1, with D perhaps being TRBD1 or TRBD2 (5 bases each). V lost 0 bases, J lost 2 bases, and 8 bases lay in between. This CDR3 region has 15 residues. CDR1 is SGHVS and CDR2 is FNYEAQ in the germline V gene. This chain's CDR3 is CASSLARGAYNEQFF. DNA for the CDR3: TGTGCCAGCAGCTTAGCGAGGGGAGCCTACAATGAGCAGTTCTTC.

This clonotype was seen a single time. The CDR3 spells CASSLSNSGANVLTF. CDR3 in DNA: TGTGCCAGCAGCTTATCGAACTCTGGGGCCAACGTCCTGACTTTC. This rearrangement joins TRBV7-3 to TRBJ2-6; D unclear. V lost 2 bases and J lost 0, with 5 bases in between. CDR1 and CDR2 from the germline V gene are SGHTA and FQGTGA. The CDR3 is 15 residues long.

CDR3 in DNA: TGTGCCAGCAGTTTAGAGCAGGGGCTCTACAATGAGCAGTTCTTC. Translated: CASSLEQGLYNEQFF. This sequence joins TRBV12-3 or TRBV12-4 and TRBJ2-1, with a weak D call TRBD1 (6 bases). With 1 base removed from V and 3 bases from J, the gap between germline ends came to 10 bases. The CDR3 loop spans 15 amino acids.

The CDR3 loop is CASSVRDYSYNEQFF. As DNA, the CDR3 is TGTGCCAGCAGCGTCCGGGACTACTCCTACAATGAGCAGTTCTTC. The chain carries TRBV9 and TRBJ2-1, with TRBD2 matching over 7 bases. The CDR3 totals 15 residues. V lost 2 bases, J lost 0 bases, and 2 bases stayed unmatched. The germline V gene has CDR1 SGDLS and CDR2 YYNGEE.

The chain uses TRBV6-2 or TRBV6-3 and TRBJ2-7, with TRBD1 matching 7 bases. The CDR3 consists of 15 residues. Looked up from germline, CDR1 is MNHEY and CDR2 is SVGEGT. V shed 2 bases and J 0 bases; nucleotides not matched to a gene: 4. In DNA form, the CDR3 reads TGTGCCAGCAGTTACGTGTCAGGGGGCTCCTACGAGCAGTACTTC. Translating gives CASSYVSGGSYEQYF.

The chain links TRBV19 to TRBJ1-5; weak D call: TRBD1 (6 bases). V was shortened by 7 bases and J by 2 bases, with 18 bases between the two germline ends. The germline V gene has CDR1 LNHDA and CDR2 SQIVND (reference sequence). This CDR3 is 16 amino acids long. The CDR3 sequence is CASTSILGAGNQPQHF. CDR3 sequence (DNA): TGTGCCAGTACTAGTATACTGGGGGCTGGCAATCAGCCCCAGCATTTT.

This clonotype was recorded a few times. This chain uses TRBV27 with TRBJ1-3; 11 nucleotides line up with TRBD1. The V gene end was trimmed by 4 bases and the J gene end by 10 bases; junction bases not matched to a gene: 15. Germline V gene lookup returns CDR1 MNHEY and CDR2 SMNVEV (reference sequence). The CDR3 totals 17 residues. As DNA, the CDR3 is TGTGCCAGCAGTTCCAGATCCACGGGACAGGGGGTTCGGACCATATATTTT. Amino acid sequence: CASSSRSTGQGVRTIYF.

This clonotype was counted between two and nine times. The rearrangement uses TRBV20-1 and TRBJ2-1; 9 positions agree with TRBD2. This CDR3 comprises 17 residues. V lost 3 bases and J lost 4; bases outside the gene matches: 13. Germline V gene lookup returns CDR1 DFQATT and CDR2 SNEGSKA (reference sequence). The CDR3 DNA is TGCAGTGCTAGGAGGGGTCTAGCGGGAACCTTTTACAATGAGCAGTTCTTC. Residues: CSARRGLAGTFYNEQFF.

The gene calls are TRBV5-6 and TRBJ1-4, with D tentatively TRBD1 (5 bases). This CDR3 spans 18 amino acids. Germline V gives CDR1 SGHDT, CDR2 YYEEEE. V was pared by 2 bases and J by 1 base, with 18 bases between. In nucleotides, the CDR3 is TGTGCCAGCAGCTTCGGAACGAGGAGAAGGGGAACTAATGAAAAACTGTTTTTT. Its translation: CASSFGTRRRGTNEKLFF. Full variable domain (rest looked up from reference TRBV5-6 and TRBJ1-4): DAGVTQSPTHLIKTRGQQVTLRCSPKSGHDTVSWYQQALGQGPQFIFQYYEEEERQRGNFPDRFSGHQFPNYSSELNVNALLLGDSALYLCASSFGTRRRGTNEKLFFGSGTQLSVL.

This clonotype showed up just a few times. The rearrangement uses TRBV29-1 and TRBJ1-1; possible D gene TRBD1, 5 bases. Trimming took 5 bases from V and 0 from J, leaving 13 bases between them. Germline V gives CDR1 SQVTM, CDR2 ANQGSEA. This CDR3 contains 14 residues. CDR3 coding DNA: TGCAGCGTTAAGGGACCGTGGATGAACACTGAAGCTTTCTTT. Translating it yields CSVKGPWMNTEAFF.

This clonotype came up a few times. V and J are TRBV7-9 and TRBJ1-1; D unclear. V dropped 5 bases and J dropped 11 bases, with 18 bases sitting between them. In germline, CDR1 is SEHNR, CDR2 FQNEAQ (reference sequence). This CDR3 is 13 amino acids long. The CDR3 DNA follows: TGTGCCAGCAGCCCTAGTGGCGTTTCTCGGGCTTTCTTT. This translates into CASSPSGVSRAFF. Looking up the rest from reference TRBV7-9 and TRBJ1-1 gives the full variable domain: DTGVSQNPRHKITKRGQNVTFRCDPISEHNRLYWYRQTLGQGPEFLTYFQNEAQLEKSRLLSDRFSAERPKGSFSTLEIQRTEQGDSAMYLCASSPSGVSRAFFGQGTRLTVV.

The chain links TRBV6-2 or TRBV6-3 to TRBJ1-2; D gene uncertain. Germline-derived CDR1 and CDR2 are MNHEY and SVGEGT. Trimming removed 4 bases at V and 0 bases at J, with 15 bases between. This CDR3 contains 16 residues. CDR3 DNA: TGTGCCAGCAGTTCCTCGAGACAACAAGCTAACTATGGCTACACCTTC. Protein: CASSSSRQQANYGYTF.

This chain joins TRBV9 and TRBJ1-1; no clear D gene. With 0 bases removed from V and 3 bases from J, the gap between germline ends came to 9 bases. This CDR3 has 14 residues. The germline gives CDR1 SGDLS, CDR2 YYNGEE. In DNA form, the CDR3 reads TGTGCCAGCAGCGTAGCGGACCGACACACTGAAGCTTTCTTT. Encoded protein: CASSVADRHTEAFF.

The CDR3 reads CASTPGNSYEQYF. CDR3 in DNA: TGTGCCAGCACCCCTGGGAATTCCTACGAGCAGTACTTC. This rearrangement joins TRBV7-2 to TRBJ2-7; no definite D call. Germline V gene data show CDR1 as SGHTA and CDR2 as FQGNSA. CDR3 length equals 13 residues. V was trimmed by 7 bases and J by 1 base, leaving 11 bases between them.

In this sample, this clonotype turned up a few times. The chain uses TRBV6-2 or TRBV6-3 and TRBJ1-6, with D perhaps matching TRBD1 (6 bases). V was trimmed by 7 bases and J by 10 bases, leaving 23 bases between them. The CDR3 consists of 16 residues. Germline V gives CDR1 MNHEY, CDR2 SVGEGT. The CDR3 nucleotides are TGTGCCAGCACCGTGCTTCCGTGGGGGCTAGGATCACCCCTCCACTTT. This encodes CASTVLPWGLGSPLHF.

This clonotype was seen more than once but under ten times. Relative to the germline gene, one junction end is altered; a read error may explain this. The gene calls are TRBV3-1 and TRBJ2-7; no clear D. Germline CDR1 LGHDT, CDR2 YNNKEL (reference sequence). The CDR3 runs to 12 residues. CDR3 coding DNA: TGTGCCAGCAGCCAAGATCTCGGGTTTCCCCGCTTC. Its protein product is CASSQDLGFPRF.

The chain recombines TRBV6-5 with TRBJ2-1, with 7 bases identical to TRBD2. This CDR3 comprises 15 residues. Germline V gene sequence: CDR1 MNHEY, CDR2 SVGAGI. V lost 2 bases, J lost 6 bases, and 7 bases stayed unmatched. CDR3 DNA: TGTGCCAGCAGTTACGAGCGGGAATTAATCAATGAGCAGTTCTTC. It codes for CASSYERELINEQFF.

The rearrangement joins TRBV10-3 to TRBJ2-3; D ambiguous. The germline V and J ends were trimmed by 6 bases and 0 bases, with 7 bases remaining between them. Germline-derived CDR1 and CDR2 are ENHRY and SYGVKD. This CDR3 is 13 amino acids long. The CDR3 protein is CAIRGGSTDTQYF. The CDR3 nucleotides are TGTGCCATCAGGGGCGGTAGCACAGATACGCAGTATTTT.

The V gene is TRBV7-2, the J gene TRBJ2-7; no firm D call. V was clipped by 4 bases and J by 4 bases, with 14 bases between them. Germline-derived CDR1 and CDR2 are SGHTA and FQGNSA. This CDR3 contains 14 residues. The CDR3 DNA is TGTGCCAGCAGCTCGACATGGGTTCAATACGAGCAGTACTTC. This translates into CASSSTWVQYEQYF.

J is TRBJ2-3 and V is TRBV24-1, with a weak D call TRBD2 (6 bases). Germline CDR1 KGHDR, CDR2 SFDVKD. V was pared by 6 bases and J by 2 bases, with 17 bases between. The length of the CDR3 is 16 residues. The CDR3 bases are TGTGCCACCAGTAAACACCCGGGACTTCCCACAGATACGCAGTATTTT. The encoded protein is CATSKHPGLPTDTQYF.

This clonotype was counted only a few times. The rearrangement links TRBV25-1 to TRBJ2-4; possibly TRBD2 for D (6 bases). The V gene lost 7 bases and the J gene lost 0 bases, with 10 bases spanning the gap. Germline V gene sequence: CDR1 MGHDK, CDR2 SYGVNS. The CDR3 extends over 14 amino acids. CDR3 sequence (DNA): TGTGCCAGCACTTCGGGACTAGCCAAAAACATTCAGTACTTC. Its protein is CASTSGLAKNIQYF.

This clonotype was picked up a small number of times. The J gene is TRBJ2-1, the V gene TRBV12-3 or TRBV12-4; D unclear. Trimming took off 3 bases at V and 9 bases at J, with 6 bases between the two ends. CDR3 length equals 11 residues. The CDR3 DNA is TGTGCCAGCAGTTTTTCGAGTGAGCAGTTCTTC. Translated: CASSFSSEQFF.

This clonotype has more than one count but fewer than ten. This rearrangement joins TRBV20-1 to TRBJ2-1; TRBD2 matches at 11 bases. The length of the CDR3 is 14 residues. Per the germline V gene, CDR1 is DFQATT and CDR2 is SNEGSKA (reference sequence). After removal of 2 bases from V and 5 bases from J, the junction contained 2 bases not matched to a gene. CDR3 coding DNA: TGCAGTGCTAGACCGGGACTAGCGGACAATGAGCAGTTCTTC. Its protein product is CSARPGLADNEQFF.

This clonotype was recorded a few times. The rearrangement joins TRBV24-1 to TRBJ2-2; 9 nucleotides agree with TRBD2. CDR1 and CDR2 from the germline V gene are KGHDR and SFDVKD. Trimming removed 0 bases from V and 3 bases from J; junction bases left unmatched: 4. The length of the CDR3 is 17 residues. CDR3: CATSDLQTSGYTGELFF. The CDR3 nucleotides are TGTGCCACCAGTGATTTGCAGACTAGCGGTTACACCGGGGAGCTGTTTTTT.